These T cell receptor beta chains were read from a single sample in a study of blood T cell repertoires in COVID-19. Produced via immunoSEQ multiplex PCR; TCRdb's table is partial and in-frame only. The table records about 190,000 clones, 65% to 80% of them present only once. Input material: peripheral blood. The receptors were gathered from a man aged 45-60 years who had recovered from COVID-19. CDR3s include the opening cysteine and the closing phenylalanine or tryptophan. The D gene is left open where the match is weak. Clone size appears in some rows only: once, few, many, or a class for an expanded clone.

cdr3_aa | cdr3_nt | j_call | d_call | v_call | clone_size
CASSVQQGTYEQYF | TGTGCCAGCAGTGTACAACAGGGGACATACGAGCAGTACTTC | TRBJ2-7 | TRBD1 | TRBV2 | .
CASRRDGTYEQYF | TGTGCCAGCAGGCGGGACGGCACCTACGAGCAGTACTTC | TRBJ2-7 | . | TRBV6-5 | .
CASSKSWGGRGSLTDTQYF | TGTGCCAGCAGCAAAAGTTGGGGCGGGAGAGGGTCCCTCACAGATACGCAGTATTTT | TRBJ2-3 | TRBD2 | TRBV3-1/TRBV3-2 | .
CAGIMTAGGPTKFYNEQFF | TGTGCCGGCATTATGACAGCGGGAGGGCCGACCAAGTTTTACAATGAGCAGTTCTTC | TRBJ2-1 | . | TRBV21-1 | once
CASSSPSGGLTYEQYF | TGTGCCAGCAGTTCCCCCAGTGGCGGGTTGACCTACGAGCAGTACTTC | TRBJ2-7 | . | TRBV27 | .
CASSQIAGGYEQYF | TGTGCCAGCAGCCAAATAGCGGGAGGGTACGAGCAGTACTTC | TRBJ2-7 | TRBD2 | TRBV3-1/TRBV3-2 | .
CATSDPSGLAGVNEQFF | TGTGCCACCAGTGATCCGTCGGGACTAGCGGGAGTTAATGAGCAGTTCTTC | TRBJ2-1 | TRBD2 | TRBV24-1 | .
CASSEPARGYEQYF | TGTGCCAGCAGTGAACCAGCTAGAGGCTACGAGCAGTACTTC | TRBJ2-7 | . | TRBV28 | .
CASGLVLVTDTQYF | TGTGCTAGTGGTTTGGTACTAGTCACAGATACGCAGTATTTT | TRBJ2-3 | . | TRBV12-5 | .
CAISESSATSQSRDEQFF | TGTGCCATCAGTGAGTCGTCTGCGACTAGCCAAAGTCGCGATGAGCAGTTCTTC | TRBJ2-1 | TRBD2 | TRBV10-3 | .
CSATGGETQYF | TGCAGTGCTACGGGCGGGGAGACCCAGTACTTC | TRBJ2-5 | . | TRBV20-1 | .
CASSYAGQVYNEQFF | TGCGCCAGCAGCTACGCGGGACAGGTCTACAATGAGCAGTTCTTC | TRBJ2-1 | TRBD1 | TRBV5-1 | .
CASSPQGGLAGGETQYF | TGTGCCAGTAGTCCTCAAGGGGGACTAGCGGGAGGGGAGACCCAGTACTTC | TRBJ2-5 | TRBD2 | TRBV19 | .
CASSERQGASTEAFF | TGTGCCAGCTCCGAGCGACAGGGGGCGTCCACTGAAGCTTTCTTT | TRBJ1-1 | TRBD1 | TRBV18 | .
CASSDDPGQLYQPQHF | TGTGCCAGCAGTGACGATCCGGGACAACTTTACCAGCCCCAGCATTTT | TRBJ1-5 | . | TRBV6-1 | once
CASSGPGGRAGNEQFF | TGTGCCAGCAGCGGTCCGGGCGGGAGGGCCGGGAATGAGCAGTTCTTC | TRBJ2-1 | TRBD2 | TRBV2 | .
CSVTQGGEQFF | TGCAGCGTGACCCAGGGAGGTGAGCAGTTCTTC | TRBJ2-1 | . | TRBV29-1 | .
CASSVDISAIYNEQFF | TGTGCCAGCAGCGTAGATATCAGCGCCATTTACAATGAGCAGTTCTTC | TRBJ2-1 | . | TRBV9 | .
CASSIPRGSSSYNEQFF | TGTGCCAGTAGTATCCCGCGAGGATCCAGCTCCTACAATGAGCAGTTCTTC | TRBJ2-1 | . | TRBV19 | .
CASSVREVATVGYEQFF | TGTGCCAGCAGCGTCAGGGAGGTAGCAACCGTCGGATATGAGCAGTTCTTC | TRBJ2-1 | . | TRBV9 | .
CATSRDGASGDTQYF | TGTGCCACCAGCAGAGATGGGGCTAGCGGGGATACGCAGTATTTT | TRBJ2-3 | TRBD2 | TRBV15 | .
CASSYYGTSGNYEQYF | TGTGCCAGCAGTTACTACGGGACTAGCGGAAACTACGAGCAGTACTTC | TRBJ2-7 | TRBD2 | TRBV6-6 | .
CASTRVRGNTEAFF | TGTGCCAGTACCAGGGTTCGAGGGAACACTGAAGCTTTCTTT | TRBJ1-1 | . | TRBV19 | .
CASSQDSFSGNTIYF | TGCGCCAGCAGCCAAGATAGCTTCTCTGGAAACACCATATATTTT | TRBJ1-3 | . | TRBV4-1 | .
CASSRRTGSYEQYF | TGTGCCAGCAGCCGAAGGACAGGGTCCTACGAGCAGTACTTC | TRBJ2-7 | TRBD1 | TRBV28 | .
CASSFRESGRPSYEQYF | TGCGCCAGCAGCTTTAGGGAAAGCGGGAGGCCCTCCTACGAGCAGTACTTC | TRBJ2-7 | TRBD2 | TRBV5-1 | .
CASSSSGSGAGELFF | TGTGCCAGCAGCTCTAGCGGGAGTGGGGCCGGGGAGCTGTTTTTT | TRBJ2-2 | TRBD2 | TRBV7-2 | .
CSASVQGDQPQHF | TGCAGTGCTAGTGTGCAGGGTGATCAGCCCCAGCATTTT | TRBJ1-5 | . | TRBV20-1 | .
CASSYEDSRELIYGYTF | TGTGCCAGCAGTTACGAGGATAGTCGAGAACTTATCTATGGCTACACCTTC | TRBJ1-2 | . | TRBV6-2/TRBV6-3 | few
CASSQAPAGEGADTQYF | TGTGCCAGCAGCCAAGCTCCAGCGGGAGAGGGAGCAGATACGCAGTATTTT | TRBJ2-3 | TRBD2 | TRBV3-1/TRBV3-2 | few
CASSPGTAYNEQFF | TGCGCCAGCAGCCCCGGGACAGCTTACAATGAGCAGTTCTTC | TRBJ2-1 | TRBD1 | TRBV10-1 | .
CASSPGWIVGEKLFF | TGTGCCAGCAGCCCGGGGTGGATAGTTGGTGAAAAACTGTTTTTT | TRBJ1-4 | . | TRBV7-2 | .
CASSQDRGGDTGELFF | TGCGCCAGCAGCCAAGATAGAGGGGGCGACACCGGGGAGCTGTTTTTT | TRBJ2-2 | TRBD1 | TRBV4-3 | .
CASSPRDSLWEGYTF | TGCGCCAGCAGCCCGAGGGACAGCCTATGGGAGGGCTACACCTTC | TRBJ1-2 | TRBD1 | TRBV4-1 | .
CASSIRGNQETQYF | TGTGCCAGTAGTATTCGAGGCAACCAAGAGACCCAGTACTTC | TRBJ2-5 | . | TRBV19 | .
CASSPLLAGDDNEQFF | TGTGCCAGCAGCCCCTTACTAGCGGGGGATGACAATGAGCAGTTCTTC | TRBJ2-1 | TRBD2 | TRBV7-6 | few
CASSRIGGRYNSPLHF | TGTGCCAGCAGCCGTATAGGGGGCCGCTATAATTCACCCCTCCACTTT | TRBJ1-6 | TRBD1 | TRBV7-8 | .
CASRSGTANSPLHF | TGTGCCAGCAGGTCCGGGACAGCCAATTCACCCCTCCACTTT | TRBJ1-6 | TRBD1 | TRBV7-2 | .
CASSYGLAPLLGKNIQYF | TGTGCCAGCAGTTACGGTCTAGCGCCCCTTTTAGGCAAAAACATTCAGTACTTC | TRBJ2-4 | . | TRBV6-2/TRBV6-3 | once
CASSLQLGRDYGYTF | TGCGCCAGCAGCTTGCAGCTTGGGCGGGACTATGGCTACACCTTC | TRBJ1-2 | . | TRBV5-1 | .
CASSISGQERYF | TGTGCCAGTAGTATTTCAGGACAAGAAAGGTACTTC | TRBJ2-5 | . | TRBV19 | few
CAWTKTRDFEAFF | TGTGCCTGGACTAAAACCCGAGATTTTGAAGCTTTCTTT | TRBJ1-1 | . | TRBV30 | .
CASSSHDGGLDGYTF | TGTGCCAGCAGCTCACATGACGGGGGATTAGATGGCTACACCTTC | TRBJ1-2 | . | TRBV7-2 | .
CASSLPGVMKEQFF | TGTGCCAGCAGTTTACCGGGAGTAATGAAGGAGCAGTTCTTC | TRBJ2-1 | . | TRBV28 | .
CAISGQTDQPQHF | TGTGCCATCAGTGGACAGACGGATCAGCCCCAGCATTTT | TRBJ1-5 | . | TRBV10-3 | .
CASSLQGGFATNEKLFF | TGTGCCAGCAGCCTACAGGGGGGGTTTGCAACTAATGAAAAACTGTTTTTT | TRBJ1-4 | TRBD1 | TRBV9 | .
CASSEYPYEQYF | TGTGCCAGCAGTGAATACCCTTACGAGCAGTACTTC | TRBJ2-7 | . | TRBV25-1 | once
CASSLYGTGKETQYF | TGTGCCAGCAGCTTGTACGGCACAGGGAAAGAGACCCAGTACTTC | TRBJ2-5 | . | TRBV5-6 | .
CSAMRGYGYTF | TGCAGTGCTATGCGAGGCTATGGCTACACCTTC | TRBJ1-2 | . | TRBV20-1 | .
CASTGLFNSNQPQHF | TGTGCCAGCACAGGGTTGTTTAATAGCAATCAGCCCCAGCATTTT | TRBJ1-5 | . | TRBV6-5 | .
CASSHPLTSGASADTQYF | TGCGCCAGCAGCCACCCTTTAACTAGCGGAGCTTCTGCGGATACGCAGTATTTT | TRBJ2-3 | TRBD2 | TRBV4-1 | once
CASSTPQGAITAEQFF | TGTGCCAGCAGTACCCCCCAGGGGGCAATCACGGCTGAGCAGTTCTTC | TRBJ2-1 | TRBD1 | TRBV6-2/TRBV6-3 | .
CASRSGITEAFF | TGTGCCAGCAGGTCGGGGATCACTGAAGCTTTCTTT | TRBJ1-1 | . | TRBV6-5 | .
CAWRRREEQGDGNEKLFF | TGTGCCTGGAGGAGGCGCGAGGAACAGGGGGATGGTAATGAAAAACTGTTTTTT | TRBJ1-4 | TRBD1 | TRBV30 | .
CASRPRLDNEQFF | TGTGCCAGTAGGCCCCGGCTAGACAATGAGCAGTTCTTC | TRBJ2-1 | . | TRBV19 | .